Listed below are T cell receptor beta chains from one sample, sequenced in a study of blood T cells in healthy people across ages. TCRdb itself ran the 5' RACE reads through MiXCR, one entry per CDR3 protein. The sample carries about 680,000 distinct CDR3 sequences, approximately 49% recorded once. Sample: blood. The receptors originated from a woman in her sixties or seventies in good health. Each CDR3 is given without its conserved first and last residue.

j_gene,len,v_gene,CDR3aa
TRBJ2-5,10,TRBV6-1,ASSLFVETQY
TRBJ2-6,14,TRBV7-2,ASSPRQGAGANVLT
TRBJ2-1,13,TRBV5-1,ASSAGGSPLEEQF
TRBJ2-7,10,TRBV10-3,AISAGGDEQY
TRBJ2-5,13,TRBV20-1,SASLNGRGQETQY
TRBJ2-5,12,TRBV5-1,ASSLGTRFETQY
TRBJ2-1,19,TRBV5-1,ASSGGLAGVSGSSSYNEQF
TRBJ1-2,13,TRBV4-3,ASSQDVRGGRGYT
TRBJ2-1,13,TRBV20-1,SASTSYLSYNEQF
TRBJ2-7,14,TRBV20-1,SASVNSGRVGGEQY